This T cell receptor (beta chain) was recorded in a study of cytomegalovirus exposure and HLA in healthy donors. Healthy bone marrow donors formed the donor group. About this clone: The antigen remains unidentified.

Findings of the study overall: Donors were assumed by presence/absence analyses to have roughly uniform sequencing depth.

The CDR3 spans 15 residues. Germline CDR1 SNHLY, CDR2 FYNNEI. Trimming removed 4 bases from V and 4 bases from J; junction bases left unmatched: 1. Both 60 Vbeta primers and 13 Jbeta primers went into the PCR. Here immunoSEQ multiplex PCR was the method, and the copy in TCRdb shows in-frame clones only, minus some. The sample includes roughly 100,000 clones, over 80% of them seen just once. The chain employs TRBV2 and TRBJ2-2; 12 bases align to TRBD1. Specimen: PBMCs. The clonotype originates from a man between 25 and 39 years old in good health and CMV-seropositive. CDR3 sequence reads: CASSGDRGPTGELFF. Written as DNA, the CDR3 is TGTGCCAGCAGTGGGGACAGGGGGCCCACCGGGGAGCTGTTTTTT.